Below, 32 T cell receptor beta chains from the same sample are listed, as sequenced in a study of cytomegalovirus exposure and HLA in healthy donors. Primers: 60 Vbeta forward and 13 Jbeta reverse. Produced via immunoSEQ multiplex PCR; TCRdb's table is partial and in-frame only. The table records around 50,000 clones, 70% to 85% of them present only once. What was sequenced was PBMCs. Receptors originate from a man between 40 and 49 years old in good health and CMV-seronegative.

The J gene is TRBJ2-7, the V gene TRBV5-1; TRBD1 matches at 9 bases. Germline V gives CDR1 SGHRS, CDR2 YFSETQ. The CDR3 extends over 14 amino acids. Trimming cost V 3 bases and J 3 bases; bases outside gene matches: 4. In DNA, the CDR3 is TGCGCCAGCAGCTCGGGACAGGGCGACTACGAGCAGTACGTC. It specifies CASSSGQGDYEQYV.

This rearrangement joins TRBV12-5 to TRBJ1-6, with TRBD1 matching 8 bases. CDR1 is LGHNT and CDR2 is FRNRAP in the germline V gene. With V trimmed by 2 bases and J by 8 bases, 8 bases remained unmatched. The CDR3 runs 16 residues. CDR3: CASGLHLTGAYSPLHF. In DNA form, the CDR3 reads TGTGCTAGTGGTTTGCACCTGACAGGGGCGTATTCACCCCTCCACTTT.

This sequence joins TRBV10-3 and TRBJ1-1; D is uncertain. Trimming cost V 10 bases and J 0 bases, with 12 bases left between them. CDR3 length: 13 amino acids. From germline, CDR1 is ENHRY and CDR2 SYGVKD. The CDR3 DNA reads as TGTGCCACCCTGCGGGGTATGAACACTGAAGCTTTCTTT. As protein: CATLRGMNTEAFF.

This chain links TRBV5-6 with TRBJ1-2; D gene ambiguous. The CDR3 has 15 amino acids. The V end lost 4 bases, the J end lost 4 bases, and 17 bases lay between the germline ends. Per the germline V gene, CDR1 is SGHDT and CDR2 is YYEEEE. The CDR3, as DNA: TGTGCCAGCAGCCCATCACTGCTGAGCCTCTATGGCTACACCTTC. Its translation is CASSPSLLSLYGYTF.

V and J are TRBV6-4 and TRBJ2-1; D possibly corresponds to TRBD2 (6 bases). CDR1 and CDR2 (germline): MRHNA, SNTAGT. Trimming pared 0 bases from V and 12 bases from J, leaving 15 bases between. This CDR3 spans 14 amino acids. CDR3 loop: CASSDSNRGWGQFF. The CDR3 coding sequence is TGTGCCAGCAGTGACTCGAATCGGGGGTGGGGGCAGTTCTTC.

The chain links TRBV7-2 to TRBJ2-3, with D perhaps TRBD2 (7 bases). With 0 bases removed from V and 5 bases from J, the gap between germline ends came to 12 bases. The CDR3 covers 15 residues. The V gene's germline CDR1 is SGHTA and CDR2 FQGNSA. The chain's CDR3 is CASSLAAGAIDTQYF. In DNA, the CDR3 is TGTGCCAGCAGCTTAGCGGCGGGGGCCATAGATACGCAGTATTTT. Supplemented by reference TRBV7-2 and TRBJ2-3, the full variable domain reads GAGVSQSPSNKVTEKGKDVELRCDPISGHTALYWYRQSLGQGLEFLIYFQGNSAPDKSGLPSDRFSAERTGGSVSTLTIQRTQQEDSAVYLCASSLAAGAIDTQYFGPGTRLTVL.

In the case of this clone: Other DNA sequences in the same sample also yield this CDR3. The chain employs TRBV7-2 and TRBJ1-2, with 10 positions matching TRBD1. This CDR3 has 14 amino acids. Per the germline V gene, CDR1 is SGHTA and CDR2 is FQGNSA. The V and J ends lost 5 bases and 4 bases, in that order; junction bases with no gene match: 4. The CDR3 reads CASSPGTGVYGYTF. In DNA, the CDR3 is TGTGCCAGCAGCCCAGGGACAGGGGTCTATGGCTACACCTTC.

The CDR3 DNA is TGTGCCTGGAGTGGAATGACAGGGGTGGATGAAAAACTGTTTTTT. Translating it yields CAWSGMTGVDEKLFF. The rearrangement uses TRBV30 and TRBJ1-4, with 8 positions matching TRBD1. From germline, CDR1 is GTSNPN and CDR2 SVGIG (reference sequence). This CDR3 has 15 amino acids. V lost 1 base and J lost 6; bases outside the gene matches: 7.

The rearrangement links TRBV30 to TRBJ1-2; perhaps TRBD1 as D (6 bases). CDR1 is GTSNPN, CDR2 SVGIG, per germline (reference sequence). The CDR3 consists of 12 residues. V was pared by 6 bases and J by 1 base, with 9 bases between. CDR3: CACKDSNYGYTF. The DNA for the CDR3 is TGTGCCTGCAAGGACAGTAACTATGGCTACACCTTC.

The chain joins TRBV6-5 to TRBJ1-4, with D possibly matching TRBD1 (6 bases). CDR3 length: 13 residues. The germline V and J ends were trimmed by 1 base and 8 bases, with 8 bases remaining between them. Germline V CDR1 and CDR2: MNHEY, SVGAGI. Here the CDR3 reads CASSYLQGEKLFF. In nucleotides, the CDR3 is TGTGCCAGCAGTTACTTACAGGGAGAAAAACTGTTTTTT.

As concerns this clone: Likely a read error: the CDR3 ends without its conserved phenylalanine or tryptophan. The chain couples TRBV7-9 to TRBJ1-2; D is uncertain. The V and J ends lost 5 bases and 5 bases respectively, with 9 bases between them. The CDR3 is 12 amino acids. Germline CDR1 reads SEHNR; CDR2 reads FQNEAQ (reference sequence). In DNA, the CDR3 is TGTGCCAGCAGCCTCGAGGGTTATGGCTACACCCTC. It is translated as CASSLEGYGYTL.

The CDR3 spells CASSGGQGQGYTF. CDR3 DNA sequence: TGTGCCAGCAGTGGAGGCCAGGGCCAAGGCTACACCTTC. The gene calls are TRBV2 and TRBJ1-2; D possibly corresponds to TRBD1 (5 bases). The CDR3 loop spans 13 amino acids. V lost 4 bases and J lost 8, with 14 bases in between. Germline lookup yields CDR1 SNHLY and CDR2 FYNNEI.

In its sample, this clone was seen once. V usage is TRBV5-8 and J usage is TRBJ1-2; TRBD1 aligns across 11 bases. The germline gives CDR1 SGHTS, CDR2 YDEGEE. Trimming took 6 bases from V and 1 from J; bases not matched to a gene: 11. The CDR3 length is 17 residues. CDR3 DNA: TGTGCCAGCAACCTCCGGGACAGGGGGAGTTTTAACTATGGCTACACCTTC. Translation: CASNLRDRGSFNYGYTF.

J is TRBJ2-3 and V is TRBV9, with 7 bases fitting TRBD2. Germline CDR1 and CDR2: SGDLS and YYNGEE. The CDR3 is 16 residues long. V was pared by 0 bases and J by 2 bases, with 6 bases of the junction left unmatched. The CDR3 region is CASSVASGVLTDTQYF. CDR3 nucleotides: TGTGCCAGCAGCGTAGCCAGCGGGGTGCTCACAGATACGCAGTATTTT. Drawing the rest from reference TRBV9 and TRBJ2-3, the complete variable domain is DSGVTQTPKHLITATGQRVTLRCSPRSGDLSVYWYQQSLDQGLQFLIQYYNGEERAKGNILERFSAQQFPDLHSELNLSSLELGDSALYFCASSVASGVLTDTQYFGPGTRLTVL.

This clone has only one observation. This chain joins TRBV14 and TRBJ2-4, with 8 bases aligning to TRBD2. Germline CDR1 reads SGHDN; CDR2 reads FVKESK. The length of the CDR3 is 13 residues. The V segment lost 4 bases and the J segment 9 bases; nucleotides outside the gene matches: 5. The CDR3 DNA sequence: TGTGCCAGCAGCCCGGGGGGGCCGGGCATTCAGTACTTC. Encoded protein: CASSPGGPGIQYF.

The CDR3 protein is CSVGTANTEAFF. CDR3 coding DNA: TGCAGCGTGGGGACAGCGAACACTGAAGCTTTCTTT. The chain couples TRBV29-1 to TRBJ1-1; 7 bases fit TRBD1. The CDR3 totals 12 residues. The germline gives CDR1 SQVTM, CDR2 ANQGSEA. V shed 6 bases and J 1 base; nucleotides not matched to a gene: 2.

The genes are TRBV28 and TRBJ1-5, with D perhaps TRBD1 (5 bases). This CDR3 region has 20 residues. Trimming left V 4 bases short and J 3 bases short, with 28 bases between. Germline V lookup: CDR1 MDHEN, CDR2 SYDVKM. This CDR3 reads CASSSSRPTRGGINNQPQHF. The CDR3 DNA is TGTGCCAGCAGTTCCAGCCGACCAACCCGGGGGGGAATCAACAATCAGCCCCAGCATTTT.

This clone has more than one count but fewer than ten. The gene calls are TRBV29-1 and TRBJ2-5; the match to TRBD1 covers 9 bases. The CDR3 has 18 residues. Germline V lookup: CDR1 SQVTM, CDR2 ANQGSEA. The junction had 18 bases not matched to a gene; V was cut back by 6 bases and J by 1 base. CDR3 coding DNA: TGCAGCGTCGCCCCCCCGACAGGGGGGGCCTCCGGCCAAGAGACCCAGTACTTC. Its translation: CSVAPPTGGASGQETQYF.

This chain joins TRBV2 and TRBJ1-4; D uncertain. Germline assignment: CDR1 SNHLY and CDR2 FYNNEI. CDR3 length: 19 residues. V lost 4 bases and J 0 bases, leaving 21 bases between the germline ends. The CDR3 region has the DNA TGTGCCAGCAGTGTGGCCAGTACATTTTCACCTGCAACTAATGAAAAACTGTTTTTT. This encodes CASSVASTFSPATNEKLFF. Together with reference TRBV2 and TRBJ1-4, the CDR3 gives the full variable domain: EPEVTQTPSHQVTQMGQEVILRCVPISNHLYFYWYRQILGQKVEFLVSFYNNEISEKSEIFDDQFSVERPDGSNFTLKIRSTKLEDSAMYFCASSVASTFSPATNEKLFFGSGTQLSVL.

The J gene is TRBJ2-7, the V gene TRBV5-1; D is perhaps TRBD1 (6 bases). The CDR3 spans 16 residues. The V gene's germline CDR1 is SGHRS and CDR2 YFSETQ. V was shortened by 3 bases and J by 0 bases, with 16 bases between the two germline ends. The CDR3 sequence: CASSSTLDRISYEQYF. CDR3 in DNA: TGCGCCAGCAGCTCCACATTGGACAGAATCTCCTACGAGCAGTACTTC.

The gene calls are TRBV10-2 and TRBJ2-7; D may be TRBD2 (6 bases). The CDR3 is 11 residues long. Trimming took 8 bases from V and 5 from J, leaving 10 bases between them. Germline CDR1 reads WSHSY; CDR2 reads SAAADI. The CDR3: CASRDLNEQYF. DNA for the CDR3: TGCGCCAGCCGGGACTTGAACGAGCAGTACTTC.

This clone was seen just once. The CDR3, as DNA: TGTGCCAGCAGCCCTGACGCCGGACATATCCAAGAGACCCAGTACTTC. Encoded protein: CASSPDAGHIQETQYF. The rearrangement uses TRBV5-5 and TRBJ2-5; TRBD1 is a possible D gene (5 bases). CDR1 is SGHKS, CDR2 YYEKEE, per germline (reference sequence). The V and J ends lost 4 bases and 1 base respectively, with 17 bases between them. The CDR3 sequence is 16 residues long.

The table lists this clone with a count of one. The rearrangement joins TRBV6-6 to TRBJ1-5, with 7 bases matching TRBD1. In germline, CDR1 is MNHNY, CDR2 SVGAGI (reference sequence). Trimming at V came to 6 bases and at J to 0 bases, leaving 8 bases not matched to a gene. This CDR3 has 16 amino acids. The CDR3 DNA reads as TGTGCCAGCAGCCGACAGGGTGCTCGTAGCAATCAGCCCCAGCATTTT. Translation: CASSRQGARSNQPQHF.

This clone was seen only once. This chain joins TRBV7-2 and TRBJ2-7; perhaps TRBD1 as D (6 bases). Germline CDR1 SGHTA, CDR2 FQGNSA. CDR3 size: 15 residues. Trimming pared 5 bases from V and 1 base from J, leaving 15 bases between. The CDR3 protein is CASSLGDIPSYEQYF. CDR3 DNA: TGTGCCAGCAGCCTAGGGGACATTCCTTCCTACGAGCAGTACTTC.

The chain employs TRBV18 and TRBJ1-2; D not certain. CDR3 length: 16 amino acids. Trimming cost V 0 bases and J 4 bases, with 15 bases left between them. Germline V gene sequence: CDR1 KGHSH, CDR2 LQKENI. The CDR3 spells CASSPPEGAGRYGYTF. The DNA for the CDR3 is TGTGCCAGCTCACCACCGGAGGGTGCGGGTCGCTATGGCTACACCTTC. The variable domain in full, completed from reference TRBV18 and TRBJ1-2, reads NAGVMQNPRHLVRRRGQEARLRCSPMKGHSHVYWYRQLPEEGLKFMVYLQKENIIDESGMPKERFSAEFPKEGPSILRIQQVVRGDSAAYFCASSPPEGAGRYGYTFGSGTRLTVV.

This chain uses TRBV30 with TRBJ1-1; D is unresolved. Germline CDR1 GTSNPN, CDR2 SVGIG (reference sequence). V was clipped by 2 bases and J by 5 bases, with 12 bases between them. CDR3 length equals 13 residues. CDR3 protein: CAWSLRAGTEAFF. The CDR3 bases are TGTGCCTGGAGTCTGCGGGCGGGGACTGAAGCTTTCTTT.

This clone has more than one count but fewer than ten. The chain couples TRBV4-3 to TRBJ2-7, with D maybe TRBD1 (5 bases). Trimming stripped 4 bases from V and 2 bases from J, with 9 bases between. Germline V CDR1 and CDR2: LGHNA, YSLEER. This CDR3 is built from 13 residues. CDR3 loop: CASSPGQTYEQYF. The CDR3, as DNA: TGCGCCAGCAGCCCCGGACAAACCTACGAGCAGTACTTC.

The CDR3 region has the DNA TGTGCCAGCAGCCGATCGACAGGGGGTAATGAAAAACTGTTTTTT. It encodes CASSRSTGGNEKLFF. The chain links TRBV11-3 to TRBJ1-4; 9 bases fit TRBD1. The CDR3 totals 15 residues. The J segment lost 4 bases and the V segment lost 5 bases, leaving 5 bases of the junction unmatched. Germline assignment: CDR1 SGHNT and CDR2 YENEEA.

V gene TRBV2 combines with J gene TRBJ2-7; D unclear. Trimming took off 7 bases at V and 2 bases at J, with 9 bases between the two ends. From germline, CDR1 is SNHLY and CDR2 FYNNEI. The CDR3 length is 12 residues. CDR3 sequence: CASTGTTYEQYV. The CDR3 nucleotides are TGTGCCAGCACCGGTACTACCTACGAGCAGTACGTC.

The rearrangement joins TRBV13 to TRBJ2-5; 10 nucleotides align to TRBD2. With the DNA end fitting TRBJ2-7 better, the J assignment may be wrong. The germline V gene encodes CDR1 PRHDT and CDR2 FYEKMQ (reference sequence). The CDR3 loop spans 16 amino acids. The CDR3 reads CASSEKKAGGLHEQYF. The CDR3 DNA sequence: TGTGCCAGCAGCGAAAAAAAAGCGGGGGGGCTTCACGAGCAGTACTTC.

The chain employs TRBV7-2 and TRBJ2-5, with TRBD2 identical over 10 bases. The germline V gene encodes CDR1 SGHTA and CDR2 FQGNSA. CDR3 size: 18 residues. V dropped 4 bases and J dropped 4; count of bases not matched to a gene: 15. Written as DNA, the CDR3 is TGTGCCAGCAGCTCCTCAGCGGGGGGGGCAGTTTTGCGAGAGACCCAGTACTTC. Its translation is CASSSSAGGAVLRETQYF.

The chain has TRBV7-7 and TRBJ2-7; D gene ambiguous. The CDR3 length is 12 residues. Germline CDR1 reads SSHAT; CDR2 reads FNYEAQ (reference sequence). V was trimmed by 4 bases and J by 2 bases, leaving 6 bases between them. This CDR3 reads CASSWSPYEQYF. The CDR3 coding sequence is TGTGCCAGCAGCTGGAGCCCCTACGAGCAGTACTTC.